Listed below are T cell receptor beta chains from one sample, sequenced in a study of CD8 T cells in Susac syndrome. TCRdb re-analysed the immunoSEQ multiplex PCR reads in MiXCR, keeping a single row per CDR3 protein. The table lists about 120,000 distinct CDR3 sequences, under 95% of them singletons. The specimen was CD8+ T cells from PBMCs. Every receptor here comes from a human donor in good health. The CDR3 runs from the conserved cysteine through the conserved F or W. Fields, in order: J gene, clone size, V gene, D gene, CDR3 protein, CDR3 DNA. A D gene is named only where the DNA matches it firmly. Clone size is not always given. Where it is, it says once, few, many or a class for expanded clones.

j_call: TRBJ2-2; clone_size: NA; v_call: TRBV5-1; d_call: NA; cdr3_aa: CASSSTPSTANTGELFF; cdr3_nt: TGCGCCAGCAGCTCTACCCCCAGTACAGCGAACACCGGGGAGCTGTTTTTT
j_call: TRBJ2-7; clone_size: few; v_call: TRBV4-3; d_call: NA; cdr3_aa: CASSQALRRGSGSYEQYF; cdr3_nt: TGCGCCAGCAGCCAAGCCCTCCGACGGGGTTCAGGCTCCTACGAGCAGTACTTC
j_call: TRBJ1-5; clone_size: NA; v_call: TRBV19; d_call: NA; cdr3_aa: CASSIVGQGLNQPQHF; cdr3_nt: TGTGCCAGTAGTATAGTCGGCCAGGGCCTCAATCAGCCCCAGCATTTT
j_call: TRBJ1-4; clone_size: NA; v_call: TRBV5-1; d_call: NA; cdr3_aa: CASSFDGRPGAGEKLFF; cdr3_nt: TGCGCCAGCAGCTTTGATGGGCGACCCGGGGCAGGCGAAAAACTGTTTTTT
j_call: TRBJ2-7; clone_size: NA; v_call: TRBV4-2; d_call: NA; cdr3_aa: CASSQESTVTYEQYF; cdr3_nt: TGTGCCAGCAGCCAAGAATCGACAGTTACCTACGAGCAGTACTTC
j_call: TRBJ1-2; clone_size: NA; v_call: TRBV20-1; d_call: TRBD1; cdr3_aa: CSAETGAANYGYTF; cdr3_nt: TGCAGTGCGGAGACAGGGGCCGCTAACTATGGCTACACCTTC
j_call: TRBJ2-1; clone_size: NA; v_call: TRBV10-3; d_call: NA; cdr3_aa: CAISGQYNEQFF; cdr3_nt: TGTGCCATCAGTGGACAGTACAATGAGCAGTTCTTC
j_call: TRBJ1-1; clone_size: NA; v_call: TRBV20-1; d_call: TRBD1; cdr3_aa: CSAGGDRGNTEAFF; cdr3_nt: TGCAGTGCTGGGGGGGACAGAGGGAACACTGAAGCTTTCTTT
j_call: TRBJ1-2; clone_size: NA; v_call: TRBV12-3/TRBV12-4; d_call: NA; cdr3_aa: CASSFGGSNYGYTF; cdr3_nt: TGTGCCAGCAGTTTTGGTGGCAGTAACTATGGCTACACCTTC
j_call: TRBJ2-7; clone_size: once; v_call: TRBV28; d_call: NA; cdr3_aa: CASRAYVEQYF; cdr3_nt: TGTGCCAGCAGGGCCTACGTAGAGCAGTACTTC
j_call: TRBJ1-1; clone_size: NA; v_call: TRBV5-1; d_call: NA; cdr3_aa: CASSLTDLNTEAFF; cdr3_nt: TGCGCCAGCAGCCTCACAGATTTGAACACTGAAGCTTTCTTT
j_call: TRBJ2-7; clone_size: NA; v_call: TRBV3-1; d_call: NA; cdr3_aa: CASSQSERADSYEQYF; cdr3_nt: TGTGCCAGCAGCCAGTCCGAGCGGGCAGATTCCTACGAGCAGTACTTC
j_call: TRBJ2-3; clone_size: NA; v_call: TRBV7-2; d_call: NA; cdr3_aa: CASSRGGSSTDTQYF; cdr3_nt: TGTGCCAGCAGCCGTGGGGGTTCTAGCACAGATACGCAGTATTTT
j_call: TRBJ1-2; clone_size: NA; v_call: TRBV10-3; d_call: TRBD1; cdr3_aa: CAIRGDSYGYTF; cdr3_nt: TGTGCCATCAGAGGGGACAGTTATGGCTACACCTTC
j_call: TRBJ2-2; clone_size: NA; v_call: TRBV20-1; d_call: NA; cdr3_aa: CSARVTTGVAGELFF; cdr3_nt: TGCAGTGCTAGAGTAACTACGGGGGTAGCCGGGGAGCTGTTTTTT
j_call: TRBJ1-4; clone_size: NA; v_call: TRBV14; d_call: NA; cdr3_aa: CASSPRSGREKLFF; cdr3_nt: TGTGCCAGCAGCCCCCGCTCGGGAAGAGAAAAACTGTTTTTT
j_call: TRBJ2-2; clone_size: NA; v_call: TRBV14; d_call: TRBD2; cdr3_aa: CASSHRGSGTGELFF; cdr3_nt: TGTGCCAGCAGCCATCGCGGGAGCGGGACCGGGGAGCTGTTTTTT
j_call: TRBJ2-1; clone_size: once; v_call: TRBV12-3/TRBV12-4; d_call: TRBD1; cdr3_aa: CASQSGTGEHNEQFF; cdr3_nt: TGTGCCAGTCAATCCGGGACAGGGGAACACAATGAGCAGTTCTTC
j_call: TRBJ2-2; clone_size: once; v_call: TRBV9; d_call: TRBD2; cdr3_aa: CASSAVLTSGSSSGELFF; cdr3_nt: TGTGCCAGCAGCGCGGTTCTGACTAGCGGGAGTTCGTCCGGGGAGCTGTTTTTT
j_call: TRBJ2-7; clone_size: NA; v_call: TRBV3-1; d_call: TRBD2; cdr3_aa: CASSSGTSGSRF; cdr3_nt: TGTGCCAGCAGCTCCGGGACTAGCGGGAGCCGGTTC
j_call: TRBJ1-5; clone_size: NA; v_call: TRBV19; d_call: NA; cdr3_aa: CASSTWEGTQPQHF; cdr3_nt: TGTGCCAGTAGCACATGGGAGGGAACGCAGCCCCAGCATTTT
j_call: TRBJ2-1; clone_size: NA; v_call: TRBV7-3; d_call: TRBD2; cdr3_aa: CASSLGLLAGNEQFF; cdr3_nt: TGTGCCAGCAGCTTAGGTTTGCTAGCGGGCAATGAGCAGTTCTTC
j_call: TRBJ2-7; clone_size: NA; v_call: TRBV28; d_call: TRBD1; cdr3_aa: CASSPQGRGPEQYF; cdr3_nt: TGTGCCAGCAGTCCCCAAGGTAGGGGGCCCGAGCAGTACTTC
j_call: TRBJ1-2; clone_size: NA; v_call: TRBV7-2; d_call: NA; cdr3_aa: CASSYIQGGYGYTF; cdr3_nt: TGTGCCAGCAGCTACATACAGGGCGGCTATGGCTACACCTTC
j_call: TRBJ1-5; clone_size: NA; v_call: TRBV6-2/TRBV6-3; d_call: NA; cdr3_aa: CASSQGTRVLYQPQHF; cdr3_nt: TGTGCCAGCAGCCAAGGGACACGGGTTTTGTATCAGCCCCAGCATTTT
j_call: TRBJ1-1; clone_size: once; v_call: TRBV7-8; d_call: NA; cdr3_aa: CASSLLYGGPEAFF; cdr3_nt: TGTGCCAGCAGCTTATTGTATGGGGGACCTGAAGCTTTCTTT
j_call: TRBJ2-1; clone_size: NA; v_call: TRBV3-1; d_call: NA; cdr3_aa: CASSQEASNNEQFF; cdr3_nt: TGTGCCAGCAGCCAAGAGGCATCGAACAATGAGCAGTTCTTC
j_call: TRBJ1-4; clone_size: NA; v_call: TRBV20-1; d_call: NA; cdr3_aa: CSASQGEKLFF; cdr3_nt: TGCAGTGCTAGCCAGGGTGAAAAACTGTTTTTT
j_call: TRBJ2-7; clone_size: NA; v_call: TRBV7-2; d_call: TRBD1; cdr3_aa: CASSLAVTGGFEQYF; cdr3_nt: TGTGCCAGCAGCTTAGCCGTGACAGGGGGCTTCGAGCAGTACTTC
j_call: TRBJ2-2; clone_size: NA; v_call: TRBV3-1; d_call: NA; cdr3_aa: CASSQDRGTLATGELFF; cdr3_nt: TGTGCCAGCAGCCAAGATCGGGGGACCCTCGCCACCGGGGAGCTGTTTTTT
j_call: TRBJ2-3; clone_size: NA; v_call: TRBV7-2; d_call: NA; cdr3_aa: CASTTTQGRTDTQYF; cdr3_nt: TGTGCCAGCACCACGACACAGGGCCGCACAGATACGCAGTATTTT
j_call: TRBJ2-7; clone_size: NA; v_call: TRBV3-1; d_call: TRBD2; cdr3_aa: CASSAGTIGGYEQYF; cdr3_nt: TGTGCCAGCAGCGCAGGGACTATAGGAGGCTACGAGCAGTACTTC
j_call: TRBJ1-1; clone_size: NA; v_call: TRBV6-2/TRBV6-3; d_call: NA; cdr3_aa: CASSYPQGITVNTEAFF; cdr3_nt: TGTGCCAGCAGTTATCCGCAGGGTATCACAGTGAACACTGAAGCTTTCTTT
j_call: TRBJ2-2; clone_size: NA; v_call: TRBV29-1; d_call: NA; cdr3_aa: CSVRVFPGELFF; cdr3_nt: TGCAGCGTCCGAGTGTTTCCCGGGGAGCTGTTTTTT
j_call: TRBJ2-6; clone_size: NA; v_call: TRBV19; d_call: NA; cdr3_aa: CASSISGANVLTF; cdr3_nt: TGTGCCAGTAGTATTAGTGGGGCCAACGTCCTGACTTTC
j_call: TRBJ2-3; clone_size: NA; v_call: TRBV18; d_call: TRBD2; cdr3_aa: CASSPLPGGRSADTQYF; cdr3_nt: TGTGCCAGCTCACCGCTTCCGGGGGGGCGGTCGGCAGATACGCAGTATTTT
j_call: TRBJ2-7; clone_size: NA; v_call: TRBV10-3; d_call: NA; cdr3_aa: CAISDGSQYEQYF; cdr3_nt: TGTGCCATCAGTGATGGCTCCCAGTACGAGCAGTACTTC
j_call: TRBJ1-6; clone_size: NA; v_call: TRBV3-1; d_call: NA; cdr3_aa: CASSQAGSDSPLHF; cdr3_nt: TGTGCCAGCAGCCAAGCGGGGTCGGATTCACCCCTCCACTTT
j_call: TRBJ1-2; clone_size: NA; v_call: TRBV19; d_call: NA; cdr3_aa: CASSPETGPGYGYTF; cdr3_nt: TGTGCCAGTAGTCCAGAGACAGGCCCGGGGTATGGCTACACCTTC
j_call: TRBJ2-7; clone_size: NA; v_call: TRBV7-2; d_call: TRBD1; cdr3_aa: CASSLERDRGYEQYF; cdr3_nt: TGTGCCAGCAGCTTAGAGAGGGACAGGGGTTACGAGCAGTACTTC
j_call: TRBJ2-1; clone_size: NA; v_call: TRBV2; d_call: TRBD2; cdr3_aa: CASSVRLAGAGEQFF; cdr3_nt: TGTGCCAGCAGTGTGCGACTAGCGGGAGCAGGTGAGCAGTTCTTC